This T cell receptor beta chain was captured in a study of blood T cell repertoires in COVID-19. Measured with immunoSEQ multiplex PCR; TCRdb has only the in-frame clones, and not every one. The sample contains about 270,000 clones, about 81% of which appear only once. The CDR3 extends over 12 amino acids. Germline CDR1 SGHAT, CDR2 FQDESV (reference sequence). Trimming shortened V by 2 bases and J by 3 bases, and 4 bases separated the two germline ends. This receptor was taken from a human donor with COVID-19, enrolled during active disease. The donor label of this sample is uncertain. Sequencing input: peripheral blood. The genes are TRBV11-1 and TRBJ1-1; D is uncertain. The CDR3 nucleotides are TGTGCCAGCAGCTTATCTCACACTGAAGCTTTCTTT. Its translation: CASSLSHTEAFF.